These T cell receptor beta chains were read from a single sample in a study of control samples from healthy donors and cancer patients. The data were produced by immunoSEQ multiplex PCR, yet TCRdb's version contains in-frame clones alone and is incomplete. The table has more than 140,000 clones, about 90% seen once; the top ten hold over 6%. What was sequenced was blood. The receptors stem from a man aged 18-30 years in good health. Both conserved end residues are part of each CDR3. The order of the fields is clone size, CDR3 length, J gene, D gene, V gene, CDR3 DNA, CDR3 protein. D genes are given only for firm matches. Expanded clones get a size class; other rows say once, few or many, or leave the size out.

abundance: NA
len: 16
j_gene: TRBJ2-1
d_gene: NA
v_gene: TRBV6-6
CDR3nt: TGTGCCAGCAGTTACGCCAGCAGTGTCTCCTACAATGAGCAGTTCTTC
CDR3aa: CASSYASSVSYNEQFF

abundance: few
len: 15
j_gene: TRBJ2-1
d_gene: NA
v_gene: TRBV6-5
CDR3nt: TGTGCCAGCAGTTACGCGGTAGCCGGGTACAATGAGCAGTTCTTC
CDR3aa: CASSYAVAGYNEQFF

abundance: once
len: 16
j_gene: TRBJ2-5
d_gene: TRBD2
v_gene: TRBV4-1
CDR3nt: TGCGCCAGCAGCCAAGTAGCGGGGGTTAGTCAAGAGACCCAGTACTTC
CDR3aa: CASSQVAGVSQETQYF

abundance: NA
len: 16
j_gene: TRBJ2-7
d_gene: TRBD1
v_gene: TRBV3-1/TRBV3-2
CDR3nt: TGTGCCAGCAGCCAGGCAACAGGGGGAGCGTCCTACGAGCAGTACTTC
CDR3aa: CASSQATGGASYEQYF

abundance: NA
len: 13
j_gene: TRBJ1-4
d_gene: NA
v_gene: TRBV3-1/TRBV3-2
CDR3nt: TGTGCCAGCAGCCAACGACATAATGAAAAACTGTTTTTT
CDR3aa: CASSQRHNEKLFF

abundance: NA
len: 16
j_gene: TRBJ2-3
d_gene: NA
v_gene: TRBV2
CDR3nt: TGTGCCAGCAGTGAAGGACTGGAAACTAGCACAGATACGCAGTATTTT
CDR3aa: CASSEGLETSTDTQYF

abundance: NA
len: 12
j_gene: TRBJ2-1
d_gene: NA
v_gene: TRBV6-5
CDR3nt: TGTGCCAGCATTTCCCCTGGGTATGAGCAGTTCTTC
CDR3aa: CASISPGYEQFF

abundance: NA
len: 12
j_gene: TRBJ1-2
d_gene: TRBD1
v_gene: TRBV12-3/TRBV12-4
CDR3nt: TGTGCCAGCAGCGTTACAGGGGTCGGCTACACCTTC
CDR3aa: CASSVTGVGYTF

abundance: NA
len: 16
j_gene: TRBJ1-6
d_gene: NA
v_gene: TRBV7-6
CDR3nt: TGTGCCAGCAGCCCGACGGCGAGCTCCTATAATTCACCCCTCCACTTT
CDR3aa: CASSPTASSYNSPLHF

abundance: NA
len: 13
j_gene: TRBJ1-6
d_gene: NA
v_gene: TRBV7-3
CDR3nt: TGTGCCAGCAGCTTATATGAGGATTCACCCCTCCACTTT
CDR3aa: CASSLYEDSPLHF

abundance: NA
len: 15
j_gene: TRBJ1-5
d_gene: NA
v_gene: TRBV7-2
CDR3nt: TGTGCCAGCAGCTTAGGAGTCCAGGTCAATCAGCCCCAGCATTTT
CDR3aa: CASSLGVQVNQPQHF

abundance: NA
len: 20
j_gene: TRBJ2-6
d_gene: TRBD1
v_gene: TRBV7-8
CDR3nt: TGTGCCAGCAGCTTACGGGACAGGGGTCTCCCAAACTCTGGGGCCAACGTCCTGACTTTC
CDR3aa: CASSLRDRGLPNSGANVLTF

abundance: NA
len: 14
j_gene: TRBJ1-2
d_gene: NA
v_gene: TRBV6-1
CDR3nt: TGTGCCAGCAGTGAAGAGGGTGTTAGCTATGGCTACACCTTC
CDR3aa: CASSEEGVSYGYTF

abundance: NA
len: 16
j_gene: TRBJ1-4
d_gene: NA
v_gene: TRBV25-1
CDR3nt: TGTGCCAGCAGTGATCGGAGCGCACGGGCTAATGAAAAACTGTTTTTT
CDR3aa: CASSDRSARANEKLFF

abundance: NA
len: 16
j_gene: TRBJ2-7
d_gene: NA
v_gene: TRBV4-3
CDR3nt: TGCGCCAGCAGCCAAAGTAGGGCAGCGGGCAGCGACGAGCAGTACTTC
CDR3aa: CASSQSRAAGSDEQYF

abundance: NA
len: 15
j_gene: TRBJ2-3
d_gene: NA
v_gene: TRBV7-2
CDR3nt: TGTGCCAGCCAGGGGCGGCGCGGGGGCACAGATACGCAGTATTTT
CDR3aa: CASQGRRGGTDTQYF

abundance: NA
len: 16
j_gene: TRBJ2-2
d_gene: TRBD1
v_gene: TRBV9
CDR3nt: TGTGCCAGCAGCGTAGGAGGGCAGGGGGCCACCGGGGAGCTGTTTTTT
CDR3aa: CASSVGGQGATGELFF

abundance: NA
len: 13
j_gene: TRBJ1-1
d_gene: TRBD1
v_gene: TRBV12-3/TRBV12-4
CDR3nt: TGTGCCAGCAGACAGGGGCCGAACACTGAAGCTTTCTTT
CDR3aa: CASRQGPNTEAFF

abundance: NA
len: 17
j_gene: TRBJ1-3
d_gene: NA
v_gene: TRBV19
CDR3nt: TGTGCCAGTAACCCACGGCGGGATTTCCTCTCTGGAAACACCATATATTTT
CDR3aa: CASNPRRDFLSGNTIYF

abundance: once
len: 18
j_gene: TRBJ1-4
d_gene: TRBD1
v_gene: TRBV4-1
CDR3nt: TGCGCCAGCAGCCAACCGCCGGGACAGGGAAGAGATAATGAAAAACTGTTTTTT
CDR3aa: CASSQPPGQGRDNEKLFF

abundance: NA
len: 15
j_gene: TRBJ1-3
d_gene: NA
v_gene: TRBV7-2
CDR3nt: TGTGCCAGCGGGCCTTTACAGGGTTTTGGAAACACCATATATTTT
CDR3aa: CASGPLQGFGNTIYF

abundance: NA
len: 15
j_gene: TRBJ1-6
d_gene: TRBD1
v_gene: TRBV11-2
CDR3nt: TGTGCCAGCAGCTCCTACGACAGGGTTGGATCACCCCTCCACTTT
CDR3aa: CASSSYDRVGSPLHF

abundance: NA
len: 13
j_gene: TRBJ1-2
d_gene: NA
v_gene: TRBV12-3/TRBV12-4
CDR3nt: TGTGCCAGCAGTGCGACGGGGACGGGTGGCTACACCTTC
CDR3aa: CASSATGTGGYTF

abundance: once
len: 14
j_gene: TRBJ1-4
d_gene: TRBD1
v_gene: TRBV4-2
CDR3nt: TGTGCCAGCAGCCCAGGGACAGGGCCCGAAAAACTGTTTTTT
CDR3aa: CASSPGTGPEKLFF

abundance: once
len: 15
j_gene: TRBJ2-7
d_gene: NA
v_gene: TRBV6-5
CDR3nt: TGTGCCAGCATGATGGTGGGGACCGTCTCCTACGAGCAGTACTTC
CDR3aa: CASMMVGTVSYEQYF

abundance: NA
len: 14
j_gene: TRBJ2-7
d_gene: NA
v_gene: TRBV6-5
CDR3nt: TGTGCCAGCAGGAGCCGTGGTGGGAGGTACGAGCAGTACTTC
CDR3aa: CASRSRGGRYEQYF

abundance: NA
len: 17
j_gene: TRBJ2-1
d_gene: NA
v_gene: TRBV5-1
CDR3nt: TGCGCCAGCAGCCCGGAGACGGGTCCGTCCGGGTACAATGAGCAGTTCTTC
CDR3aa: CASSPETGPSGYNEQFF

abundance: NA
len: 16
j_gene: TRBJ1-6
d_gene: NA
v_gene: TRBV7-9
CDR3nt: TGTGCCAGCAGAGACCAAGTCAGGGTGATGGATTCACCCCTCCACTTT
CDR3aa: CASRDQVRVMDSPLHF

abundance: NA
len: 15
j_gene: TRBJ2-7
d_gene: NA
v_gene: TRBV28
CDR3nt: TGTGCCAGCAGCCCCATTTCCGGGACCAACTACGAGCAGTACTTC
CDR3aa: CASSPISGTNYEQYF

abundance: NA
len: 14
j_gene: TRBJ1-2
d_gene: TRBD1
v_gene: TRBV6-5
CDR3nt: TGTGCCAGCAGCACGGACAGGGAGGTGTTTGGCTACACCTTC
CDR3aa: CASSTDREVFGYTF

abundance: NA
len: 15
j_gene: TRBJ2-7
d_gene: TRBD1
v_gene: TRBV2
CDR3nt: TGTGCCAGCAGTGGAGGACAGGGGGTCTCCTACGAGCAGTACTTC
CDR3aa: CASSGGQGVSYEQYF

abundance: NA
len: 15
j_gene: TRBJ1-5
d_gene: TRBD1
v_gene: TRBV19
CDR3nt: TGTGCCAGTAATCAGGGACAGGGAGGTCGGCAGCCCCAGCATTTT
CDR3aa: CASNQGQGGRQPQHF

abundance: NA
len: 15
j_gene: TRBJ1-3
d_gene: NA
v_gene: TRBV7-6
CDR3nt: TGTGCCAGCAGCTTTGGGCAGTCTCCTGGAAACACCATATATTTT
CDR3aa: CASSFGQSPGNTIYF

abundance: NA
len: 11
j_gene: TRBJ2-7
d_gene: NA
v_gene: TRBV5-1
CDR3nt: TGCGCCAGCAGCTCCGAATACGAGCAGTACTTC
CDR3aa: CASSSEYEQYF

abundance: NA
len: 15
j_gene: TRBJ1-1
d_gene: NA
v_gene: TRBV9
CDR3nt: TGTGCCAGCAGCGAACCGGGACCCAGGAACACTGAAGCTTTCTTT
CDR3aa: CASSEPGPRNTEAFF

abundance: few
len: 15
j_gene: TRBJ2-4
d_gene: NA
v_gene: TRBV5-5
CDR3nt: TGTGCCAGCAGCTTGGGGGAGTGGGCCAAAAACATTCAGTACTTC
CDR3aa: CASSLGEWAKNIQYF

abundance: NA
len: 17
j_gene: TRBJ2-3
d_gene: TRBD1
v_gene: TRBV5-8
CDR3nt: TGTGCCAGCAGCTTTTCCTCGGGACAGACAGAGGGAGATACGCAGTATTTT
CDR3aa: CASSFSSGQTEGDTQYF

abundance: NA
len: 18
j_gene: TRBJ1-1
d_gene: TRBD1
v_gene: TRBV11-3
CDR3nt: TGTGCCAGCAGCTTAGTCCCCTACTACGACAGGGGCGTGACTGAAGCTTTCTTT
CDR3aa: CASSLVPYYDRGVTEAFF

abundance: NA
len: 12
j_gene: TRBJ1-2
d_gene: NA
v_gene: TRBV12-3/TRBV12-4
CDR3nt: TGTGCCAGCACCCCCCTGGGCTATGGCTACACCTTC
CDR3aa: CASTPLGYGYTF

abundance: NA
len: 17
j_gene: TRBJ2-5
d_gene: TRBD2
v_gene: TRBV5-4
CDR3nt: TGTGCCAGCAGCTTGGGGAGGACTAGCGGGGGGAAAGAGACCCAGTACTTC
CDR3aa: CASSLGRTSGGKETQYF

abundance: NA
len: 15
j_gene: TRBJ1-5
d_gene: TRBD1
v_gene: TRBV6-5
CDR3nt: TGTGCCAGCAGCGGACAGGGTAGAAGCAATCAGCCCCAGCATTTT
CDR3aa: CASSGQGRSNQPQHF

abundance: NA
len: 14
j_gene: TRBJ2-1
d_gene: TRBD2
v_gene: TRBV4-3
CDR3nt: TGCGCCAGCAGCCCCGGACTAGCGGGGGATGAGCAGTTCTTC
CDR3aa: CASSPGLAGDEQFF

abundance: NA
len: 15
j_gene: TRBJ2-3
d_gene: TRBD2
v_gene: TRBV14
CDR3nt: TGTGCCAGCAGCCTTCTAGCGGGGGGGCCTGATACGCAGTATTTT
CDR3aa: CASSLLAGGPDTQYF

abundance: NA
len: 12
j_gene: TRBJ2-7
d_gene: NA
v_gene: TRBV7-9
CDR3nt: TGTGCCAGCAGCGTGGATTTCTACGAGCAGTACTTC
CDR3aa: CASSVDFYEQYF